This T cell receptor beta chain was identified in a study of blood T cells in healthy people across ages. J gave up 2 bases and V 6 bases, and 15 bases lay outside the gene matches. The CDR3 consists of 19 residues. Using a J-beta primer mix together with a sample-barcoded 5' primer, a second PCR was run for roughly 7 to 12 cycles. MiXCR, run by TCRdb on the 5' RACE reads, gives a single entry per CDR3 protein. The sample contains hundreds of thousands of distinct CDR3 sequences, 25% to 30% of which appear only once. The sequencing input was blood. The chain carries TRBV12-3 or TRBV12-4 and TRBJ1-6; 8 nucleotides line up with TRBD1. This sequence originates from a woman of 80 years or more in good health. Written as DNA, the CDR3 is TGTGCCAGCAGCCCAAGGACAGGGCCTTTGGTCCCCTATAATTCACCCCTCCACTTT. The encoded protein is CASSPRTGPLVPYNSPLHF.